The 21 T cell receptor beta chains given below trace back to one sample, sequenced in a study of tissue T cells after allogeneic stem cell transplantation. The data were produced by immunoSEQ multiplex PCR, yet TCRdb's version contains in-frame clones alone and is incomplete. In the table there are nearly 50,000 clones, 73% of which are singletons. The sequenced material came from sorted cells pooled from one or two spleens. Source of these receptors: a pool of C57BL/6 mice in good health.

On this clone itself: The listed genes are named as in mouse. The CDR3 end falls 1 residue outside the read, so it is completed with the germline J gene. The chain couples TRBV31 to TRBJ1-4; the D is unclear. Germline-derived CDR1 and CDR2 are GKSSPN and SITVG. The CDR3 sequence is 14 residues long. V was trimmed by 0 bases and J by 3 bases, leaving 8 bases between them. CDR3 bases read: TGTGCCTGGAGTCTGGAGACAACCAACGAAAGATTATTT. Translating gives CAWSLETTNERLF. The whole CDR3 region reads CAWSLETTNERLFF.

This clone was seen only once. Genes and germline are mouse. The read terminates 1 residue before the CDR3 end, so the remaining end is supplied by the germline J gene. This chain joins TRBV26 and TRBJ1-2; D perhaps matches TRBD1 (5 bases). Deletions cut 4 bases from V and 3 bases from J, with 6 bases between. CDR3 size: 12 residues. The germline CDR1 and CDR2 sequences are KGHPV and FQNQEV (reference sequence). The CDR3 bases that were read are TGTGCCAGCAGTCGGGGGTACTCCGACTACACC. Amino acids: CASSRGYSDYT. The whole CDR3 region reads CASSRGYSDYTF.

This clone was found once. Gene names follow the mouse nomenclature. The read halts 1 residue ahead of the CDR3 end, with the missing end drawn from the germline J gene. The same CDR3 can be traced to other DNA sequences in this sample. The chain links TRBV31 to TRBJ2-5, with D maybe TRBD1 (6 bases). V lost 1 base to trimming and J lost 0 bases, with 8 bases between them. Germline lookup yields CDR1 GKSSPN and CDR2 SITVG. The CDR3 consists of 14 residues. CDR3 DNA, as far as it was read: TGTGCCTGGAGTCCCGGGACAAACCAAGACACCCAGTAC. Encoded protein: CAWSPGTNQDTQY. The entire CDR3 protein is CAWSPGTNQDTQYF.

This clone was observed a single time. Gene names denote mouse genes. The read ends 1 residue shy of where the CDR3 ends; the end is completed using the germline J gene. The chain couples TRBV13-2 to TRBJ2-5; 10 positions match TRBD2. Germline CDR1 NNHNN, CDR2 SYGAGS (reference sequence). After removal of 0 bases from V and 5 bases from J, the junction contained 6 bases not matched to a gene. CDR3 length equals 16 residues. The sequenced CDR3 bases are TGTGCCAGCGGTGATGGGGCTGGGGGGGCAAGAGACACCCAGTAC. The encoded protein is CASGDGAGGARDTQY. The complete CDR3 sequence is CASGDGAGGARDTQYF.

To note about this clone: The listed genes are named as in mouse. Read data end 1 residue before the CDR3 end; the end is taken from the germline J gene. The chain employs TRBV13-3 and TRBJ2-5, with TRBD1 identical over 8 bases. Germline lookup yields CDR1 NNHDY and CDR2 SYVADS. The CDR3 contains 13 residues. V was clipped by 3 bases and J by 3 bases; unmatched bases: 0. CDR3: CASSGTGQDTQYF. The sequenced CDR3 bases are TGTGCCAGCAGTGGGACAGGGCAAGACACCCAGTAC.

A word on this clone: Mouse germline and gene names are used. The DNA ends 1 residue before the CDR3 does, and the rest of the CDR3 is filled in from the germline J gene. V gene TRBV13-3 combines with J gene TRBJ1-4; 7 nucleotides match TRBD1. CDR1 and CDR2 from the germline V gene are NNHDY and SYVADS. The CDR3 has 14 amino acids. V lost 1 base and J lost 4; bases outside the gene matches: 1. The sequenced CDR3 bases are TGTGCCAGCAGTGATTCAGGGGGCAACGAAAGATTATTT. Its protein is CASSDSGGNERLF. The complete CDR3 sequence is CASSDSGGNERLFF.

This clone has more than one count but fewer than ten. Here the gene names and germline are mouse. The read ends 1 residue before the CDR3 terminus; that terminus is restored from the germline J gene. J is TRBJ2-7 and V is TRBV13-1; 11 nucleotides agree with TRBD2. This CDR3 spans 15 amino acids. Unmatched junction bases numbered 6, after V lost 3 bases and J lost 4 bases. In germline, CDR1 is NSHNY, CDR2 SYGAGN. CDR3 sequence: CASSGTGGAAYEQYF. CDR3 bases read: TGTGCCAGCAGTGGTACTGGGGGGGCTGCATATGAACAGTAC.

Note on this clone: The genes are named according to mouse. Sequencing ends 1 residue short of the CDR3 end; the germline J gene provides the rest. This CDR3 is also generated by other DNA sequences in the sample. V usage is TRBV5 and J usage is TRBJ1-3; D remains unclear. The V gene lost 4 bases and the J gene lost 0 bases, with 7 bases spanning the gap. The CDR3 extends over 14 amino acids. Looked up from germline, CDR1 is LGHNA and CDR2 is YNLKQL (reference sequence). Partial CDR3 DNA: TGTGCCAGCAGCCGTACAGATTCTGGAAATACGCTCTAT. Translation gives CASSRTDSGNTLY. The entire CDR3 protein reads CASSRTDSGNTLYF.

The count of this clone is one. Gene names and germline match the mouse. From the germline J gene comes the end of the CDR3, since the read stops 1 residue before it. This chain uses TRBV12-1 with TRBJ2-3, with D possibly matching TRBD2 (7 bases). From germline, CDR1 is SGHSN and CDR2 HYEKVE. The CDR3 is 14 amino acids. The V gene lost 0 bases and the J gene lost 4 bases, with 10 bases spanning the gap. This chain's CDR3 is CASSLAGGPETLYF. The sequenced CDR3 bases are TGTGCCAGCTCTCTCGCTGGGGGCCCAGAAACGCTGTAT.

A note on this clone: All gene names here are mouse names. The DNA ends 1 residue before the CDR3 does, and the rest of the CDR3 is filled in from the germline J gene. The V gene is TRBV13-2, the J gene TRBJ2-7; D may be TRBD2 (7 bases). Trimming shortened V by 0 bases and J by 0 bases, and 13 bases separated the two germline ends. Germline lookup yields CDR1 NNHNN and CDR2 SYGAGS (reference sequence). The CDR3 runs 16 residues. The CDR3 here is CASGDARGAGSYEQYF. Partial CDR3 DNA: TGTGCCAGCGGTGATGCCCGGGGGGCGGGCTCCTATGAACAGTAC.

On this clone: The gene names given are mouse names. The observed sequence ends 1 residue before the CDR3 terminus, with the missing tail filled in from the germline J gene. Other DNA sequences in the same sample also yield this CDR3. V gene TRBV3 combines with J gene TRBJ1-2; 7 bases line up with TRBD1. CDR3 length: 14 amino acids. Germline V gene data show CDR1 as SNHLY and CDR2 as FYNGKV (reference sequence). J was trimmed by 0 bases and V by 6 bases; bases with no gene match: 4. Here the CDR3 reads CASSPGTANSDYTF. The sequenced CDR3 bases are TGTGCCAGCAGTCCCGGGACAGCAAACTCCGACTACACC.

Of note for this clone: Gene names refer to mouse genes. Sequencing ends 1 residue short of the CDR3 end; the germline J gene provides the rest. The V and J genes are TRBV29 and TRBJ1-6; TRBD1 matches at 9 bases. TRBJ1-6 is marked as an open reading frame, function uncertain. Germline assignment: CDR1 MSHET and CDR2 SYDVDS. This CDR3 is built from 15 residues. The sequenced part of the CDR3 DNA is TGTGCCGGCGGACAGGGGAATTCCTATAATTCGCCCCTCTAC. Translating it yields CAGGQGNSYNSPLY. The CDR3 as a whole reads CAGGQGNSYNSPLYF.

To note about this clone: All gene names here are mouse names. The read ends 1 residue before the CDR3 terminus; that terminus is restored from the germline J gene. The genes are TRBV12-2 and TRBJ1-4; 10 nucleotides match TRBD1. V trimming: 2 bases; J trimming: 7 bases; junction bases outside the gene matches: 3. CDR3 size: 14 residues. Germline lookup yields CDR1 SGHLS and CDR2 HYDKME. CDR3 bases read: TGTGCCAGCTCTCAGACAGGGGGCACCGAAAGATTATTT. This sequence encodes CASSQTGGTERLF. The full-length CDR3 reads as CASSQTGGTERLFF.

A note on this clone: Genes and germline are mouse. The sequence runs out 1 residue before the end of the CDR3; the remainder is reconstructed from the germline J gene. The chain links TRBV29 to TRBJ2-2, with D hard to call. Trimming cost V 5 bases and J 4 bases, with 11 bases left between them. The CDR3 runs to 14 residues. CDR1 MSHET and CDR2 SYDVDS come from the germline V gene. The CDR3 loop is CASSPSSTTGQLYF. The sequenced CDR3 bases are TGTGCTAGCAGTCCAAGCTCAACCACCGGGCAGCTCTAC.

As concerns this clone: Germline and genes: mouse. The sequence runs out 1 residue before the end of the CDR3; the remainder is reconstructed from the germline J gene. The chain carries TRBV2 and TRBJ1-1; 9 nucleotides match TRBD1. The junction had 6 bases not matched to a gene; V was cut back by 0 bases and J by 7 bases. The CDR3 is 15 amino acids. The germline V gene encodes CDR1 LGHNA and CDR2 YSYQKL. The CDR3 loop reads CASSQEDRGIEEVFF. CDR3 DNA, as far as it was read: TGTGCCAGCAGCCAAGAGGACAGGGGAATTGAAGAAGTCTTC. Full variable domain (missing parts from reference TRBV2 and TRBJ1-1): DPKIIQKPKYLVAVTGSEKILICEQYLGHNAMYWYRQSAKKPLEFMFSYSYQKLMDNQTASSRFQPQSSKKNHLDLQITALKPDDSATYFCASSQEDRGIEEVFFGKGTRLTVV.

As regards this clone: The gene names given are mouse names. The read terminates 1 residue ahead of where the CDR3 ends, so the germline J gene completes it. The chain has TRBV20 and TRBJ1-1; maybe TRBD1 (6 bases). Trimming pared 5 bases from V and 1 base from J, leaving 11 bases between. Germline CDR1 GFQATS, CDR2 STVNSAI. This CDR3 region has 13 residues. The sequenced part of the CDR3 DNA is TGTGGTGCTTCCGGGACAAAAAACACAGAAGTCTTC. Its translation is CGASGTKNTEVF. The entire CDR3 reads CGASGTKNTEVFF.

Comment on this clone: Gene and germline names: mouse. The read gets to within 1 residue of the CDR3 end, and the germline J gene fills in the rest. This sequence joins TRBV12-1 and TRBJ2-5; no definite D call. The CDR3 covers 14 residues. Trimming shortened V by 3 bases and J by 1 base, and 10 bases separated the two germline ends. Germline V lookup: CDR1 SGHSN, CDR2 HYEKVE. CDR3 residues: CASSVERDQDTQYF. The CDR3 DNA, read in part, is TGTGCCAGCTCTGTGGAGAGGGACCAAGACACCCAGTAC.

As concerns this clone: Gene and germline names: mouse. Read coverage stops 1 residue before the CDR3 terminus; the germline J gene supplies the remainder. The chain joins TRBV26 to TRBJ1-4; 7 nucleotides match TRBD1. V lost 4 bases and J lost 3; bases outside the gene matches: 2. CDR1 and CDR2 from the germline V gene are KGHPV and FQNQEV (reference sequence). This CDR3 spans 14 amino acids. CDR3 bases read: TGTGCCAGCAGTCGTCAGGGGGCCAACGAAAGATTATTT. Its protein is CASSRQGANERLF. The whole CDR3 protein is CASSRQGANERLFF.

To note about this clone: The gene names here belong to mouse. The missing CDR3 end, 1 residue past where the read stops, is filled in from the germline J gene. The chain links TRBV2 to TRBJ2-5; D is unclear. Germline assignment: CDR1 LGHNA and CDR2 YSYQKL. The CDR3 contains 15 residues. V lost 1 base and J lost 0, with 8 bases in between. Partial CDR3 DNA: TGTGCCAGCAGCCAAGCCGACAATAACCAAGACACCCAGTAC. Amino acid sequence: CASSQADNNQDTQY. The entire CDR3 reads CASSQADNNQDTQYF.

Turning to this clone: The genes are named according to mouse. The read gets to within 1 residue of the CDR3 end, and the germline J gene fills in the rest. The rearrangement joins TRBV26 to TRBJ2-2; unclear D gene. Trimming left V 6 bases short and J 4 bases short, with 12 bases between. The CDR3 runs to 14 residues. Germline V gene data show CDR1 as KGHPV and CDR2 as FQNQEV (reference sequence). The CDR3 bases that were read are TGTGCCAGCAGCCCCGGACCGGTCACCGGGCAGCTCTAC. It codes for CASSPGPVTGQLY. The full CDR3 is CASSPGPVTGQLYF.

About this clone: Gene labels here are mouse ones. This CDR3 is CASSLDWGDNYAEQFF. The DNA read from the CDR3 is TGTGCCAGCAGTCTTGACTGGGGGGACAACTATGCTGAGCAGTTC. The rearrangement joins TRBV19 to TRBJ2-1; 10 nucleotides match TRBD2. With the read ending 1 residue before the CDR3 end, the germline J gene is used to fill in that end. Unmatched junction bases numbered 5, after V lost 4 bases and J lost 1 base. The CDR3 runs to 16 residues. The germline gives CDR1 FNHDT, CDR2 SITEND (reference sequence).